Shown below are 29 T cell receptor beta chains from a single sample sequenced in a study of T cells in Graves' hyperthyroidism and ophthalmopathy. RNA transcripts served as the template for amplifying TCR beta CDR3 regions. Using the HTBI primer set, a first-round RT-PCR was run on the TCR CDR3. TCRdb called the multiplex PCR reads again in MiXCR, with one record for every CDR3 protein. Seen here are roughly 400,000 distinct CDR3 sequences, roughly 13% observed once, and the top ten hold 25% to 30%. Sequences were obtained from blood. These receptors were collected from a man aged 45-65 years with Graves' ophthalmopathy.

Ten or more counts support this clonotype. V gene TRBV5-1 combines with J gene TRBJ2-7, with 7 nucleotides matching TRBD2. Germline V gene data show CDR1 as SGHRS and CDR2 as YFSETQ. Trimming removed 0 bases from V and 3 bases from J; junction bases left unmatched: 6. CDR3 length equals 15 residues. The CDR3 here is CASSLEGGSSYEQYF. For the CDR3, the DNA is TGCGCCAGCAGCTTGGAGGGCGGGAGTAGCTACGAGCAGTACTTC.

The rearrangement joins TRBV19 to TRBJ2-7, with 13 nucleotides matching TRBD2. The V gene end was trimmed by 6 bases and the J gene end by 2 bases; junction bases not matched to a gene: 4. The CDR3 has 15 residues. The germline V gene has CDR1 LNHDA and CDR2 SQIVND (reference sequence). CDR3 in DNA: TGTGCCAGTAGCAGGGGGACTAGCGGGACCTACGAGCAGTACTTC. Its protein is CASSRGTSGTYEQYF. The full variable domain, with the rest looked up from reference TRBV19 and TRBJ2-7, is DGGITQSPKYLFRKEGQNVTLSCEQNLNHDAMYWYRQDPGQGLRLIYYSQIVNDFQKGDIAEGYSVSREKKESFPLTVTSAQKNPTAFYLCASSRGTSGTYEQYFGPGTRLTVT.

This clonotype was seen ten or more times. The V gene is TRBV2, the J gene TRBJ2-1; 7 nucleotides align to TRBD2. Germline V CDR1 and CDR2: SNHLY, FYNNEI. The CDR3 loop spans 16 amino acids. With V trimmed by 5 bases and J by 0 bases, 7 bases remained unmatched. The CDR3 DNA is TGTGCCAGCAGTCGACAACTAGCGAGCTCCTACAATGAGCAGTTCTTC. It codes for CASSRQLASSYNEQFF. Full variable domain (remainder filled in from reference TRBV2 and TRBJ2-1): EPEVTQTPSHQVTQMGQEVILRCVPISNHLYFYWYRQILGQKVEFLVSFYNNEISEKSEIFDDQFSVERPDGSNFTLKIRSTKLEDSAMYFCASSRQLASSYNEQFFGPGTRLTVL.

CDR3 bases: TGTGCCAGCTCACCACGGGGCCGGGACGTCGGCTTAGGCGAGCAGTACTTC. This sequence encodes CASSPRGRDVGLGEQYF. The gene calls are TRBV18 and TRBJ2-7; TRBD1 or TRBD2 may be the D gene (5 bases each). Deletions cut 1 base from V and 6 bases from J, with 22 bases between. Germline loops: CDR1 KGHSH, CDR2 LQKENI. CDR3 length: 17 amino acids.

This clonotype was seen repeatedly, ten times or more. J is TRBJ1-1 and V is TRBV20-1; D remains ambiguous. Germline assignment: CDR1 DFQATT and CDR2 SNEGSKA (reference sequence). Trimming pared 3 bases from V and 1 base from J, leaving 3 bases between. The CDR3 length is 11 residues. The CDR3 bases are TGCAGTGCTAGGAAGAACACTGAAGCTTTCTTT. Translation gives CSARKNTEAFF.

For this clonotype: Given a much more abundant clone one base away, this may be a read error. This likely comes from a read error, as the CDR3 has no conserved phenylalanine or tryptophan at its end. The V call is TRBV20-1, the J call TRBJ2-5, with TRBD1 matching 7 bases. CDR1 DFQATT and CDR2 SNEGSKA come from the germline V gene (reference sequence). The J segment lost 5 bases and the V segment lost 6 bases, leaving 6 bases of the junction unmatched. The CDR3 length is 12 residues. The CDR3 region is CSANDRVETQYS. The CDR3 bases are TGCAGTGCCAATGACAGGGTGGAGACCCAGTACTCC.

The genes are TRBV6-1 and TRBJ2-7; a possible D gene is TRBD2 (5 bases). V shed 6 bases and J shed 3 bases, with 15 bases lying between them. The CDR3 extends over 14 amino acids. CDR1 is MNHNS, CDR2 SASEGT, per germline. The CDR3 loop is CASSHAREGYEQYF. The CDR3 nucleotides read TGTGCCAGCAGCCACGCCCGCGAGGGCTACGAGCAGTACTTC.

The chain recombines TRBV10-1 with TRBJ2-3; 7 bases match TRBD1. The germline V gene encodes CDR1 WNHNN and CDR2 SYGVQD (reference sequence). The CDR3 is made up of 13 amino acids. J was trimmed by 5 bases and V by 4 bases; bases with no gene match: 3. The CDR3 bases are TGCGCCAGCAGTGTTACAGGGGAAGATACGCAGTATTTT. Amino acid sequence: CASSVTGEDTQYF.

This clonotype occurred many times. This sequence joins TRBV3-1 and TRBJ1-2; D perhaps matches TRBD1 (5 bases). Germline CDR1 LGHDT, CDR2 YNNKEL (reference sequence). The CDR3 has 14 residues. V was clipped by 4 bases and J by 4 bases, with 13 bases between them. CDR3 loop: CASSPWDVTYGYTF. The CDR3 DNA reads as TGTGCCAGCAGCCCTTGGGACGTAACCTATGGCTACACCTTC.

The V gene is TRBV6-2 or TRBV6-3, the J gene TRBJ2-1; 7 nucleotides match TRBD2. The CDR3 is 14 amino acids. The germline V gene has CDR1 MNHEY and CDR2 SVGEGT. Trimming took 6 bases from V and 11 from J; bases not matched to a gene: 13. The DNA for the CDR3 is TGTGCCAGCAGCTGGGGGGGGAGGCGGGGGAAGCAGTTCTTC. This gives the protein CASSWGGRRGKQFF.

In this sample, this clonotype turned up many times. The V gene is TRBV12-3 or TRBV12-4, the J gene TRBJ2-7, with 10 bases fitting TRBD1. The V segment lost 7 bases and the J segment 4 bases; nucleotides outside the gene matches: 10. The CDR3 runs to 15 residues. CDR3 nucleotide sequence: TGTGCCAGCACTGATACCGGGACAGGGGTTTACGAGCAGTACTTC. Amino acids: CASTDTGTGVYEQYF.

This clonotype has a count of ten or more. The CDR3 region has the DNA TGCGCCAGCAGCCAACAGGACAGATACGAGCAGTACTTC. Translating gives CASSQQDRYEQYF. The genes are TRBV4-1 and TRBJ2-7, with TRBD1 as a possible D gene (6 bases). The CDR3 totals 13 residues. V lost 2 bases and J 4 bases, leaving 9 bases between the germline ends. Germline V gene sequence: CDR1 MGHRA, CDR2 YSYEKL.

This clonotype was seen a few times. The rearrangement joins TRBV24-1 to TRBJ2-5; D unclear. V lost 6 bases to trimming and J lost 2 bases, with 3 bases between them. Germline V gene lookup returns CDR1 KGHDR and CDR2 SFDVKD. The CDR3 contains 11 residues. CDR3 in amino acids: CATSQQETQYF. The CDR3 DNA reads as TGTGCCACCAGTCAGCAAGAGACCCAGTACTTC.

The V and J genes are TRBV27 and TRBJ2-4, with D possibly being TRBD1 or TRBD2 (5 bases each). This CDR3 spans 14 amino acids. Germline lookup yields CDR1 MNHEY and CDR2 SMNVEV (reference sequence). Trimming left V 2 bases short and J 11 bases short, with 16 bases between. For the CDR3, the DNA is TGTGCCAGCAGTTTACGGTATGGGACGAATTTTCAGTACTTC. It yields the protein CASSLRYGTNFQYF.

J is TRBJ1-1 and V is TRBV19; possibly TRBD1 for D (6 bases). This CDR3 has 14 amino acids. The V end lost 2 bases, the J end lost 4 bases, and 11 bases lay between the germline ends. Germline V CDR1 and CDR2: LNHDA, SQIVND (reference sequence). CDR3 residues: CASSIKTGTTEAFF. The CDR3 bases are TGTGCCAGTAGTATAAAAACAGGGACCACTGAAGCTTTCTTT.

There are many counts of this clonotype. The V and J genes are TRBV2 and TRBJ1-4; no firm D call. Germline lookup yields CDR1 SNHLY and CDR2 FYNNEI. V was cut by 6 bases and J by 0 bases, with 8 bases left in between. The CDR3 runs 14 residues. CDR3 DNA: TGTGCCAGCAGGAGCAGGACAACTAATGAAAAACTGTTTTTT. This gives the protein CASRSRTTNEKLFF.

The chain couples TRBV28 to TRBJ1-3; D remains ambiguous. The germline V and J ends were trimmed by 3 bases and 9 bases, with 9 bases remaining between them. Per germline, CDR1 MDHEN and CDR2 SYDVKM. CDR3 length equals 12 residues. CDR3: CASSFTSGTIYF. The CDR3 DNA reads TGTGCCAGCAGTTTTACCTCAGGCACCATATATTTT.

There are many counts of this clonotype. CDR3 protein: CASSLFGGETQYF. The CDR3 nucleotides are TGTGCCAGCAGCTTGTTCGGAGGAGAGACCCAGTACTTC. The chain recombines TRBV27 with TRBJ2-5, with D perhaps TRBD2 (5 bases). The CDR3 length is 13 residues. Trimming left V 6 bases short and J 4 bases short, with 12 bases between. Germline V gene data show CDR1 as MNHEY and CDR2 as SMNVEV (reference sequence).

In its sample, this clonotype was seen a few times. The chain carries TRBV20-1 and TRBJ2-7; possible D gene TRBD1, 5 bases. The ends were cut back, 7 bases at V and 1 base at J, with 11 bases in the middle. The CDR3 totals 12 residues. Germline CDR1 reads DFQATT; CDR2 reads SNEGSKA (reference sequence). The CDR3 here is CSGGRPSYEQYF. DNA of the CDR3: TGCAGTGGGGGCAGACCTTCCTACGAGCAGTACTTC.

This clonotype was found many times. The chain joins TRBV20-1 to TRBJ2-1, with 10 positions matching TRBD2. This CDR3 comprises 16 residues. The germline V gene encodes CDR1 DFQATT and CDR2 SNEGSKA (reference sequence). The V and J ends lost 3 bases and 8 bases, in that order; junction bases with no gene match: 13. The CDR3 nucleotides are TGCAGTGCTAGTTTGTGGCTAGCGGGAGTAGGGTATGAGCAGTTCTTC. Residues: CSASLWLAGVGYEQFF.

This clonotype was picked up many times. This chain joins TRBV7-9 and TRBJ2-3; the D gene is possibly TRBD1 (6 bases). The germline V gene has CDR1 SEHNR and CDR2 FQNEAQ (reference sequence). This CDR3 has 12 amino acids. V was cut by 5 bases and J by 8 bases, with 11 bases left in between. CDR3 sequence reads: CASSQRGGTQYF. The DNA of the CDR3 is TGTGCCAGCAGCCAAAGAGGGGGTACGCAGTATTTT.

This clonotype showed up many times. V gene TRBV18 combines with J gene TRBJ2-1; unclear D gene. The CDR3 has 13 residues. The germline V gene encodes CDR1 KGHSH and CDR2 LQKENI. V lost 4 bases, J lost 2 bases, and 6 bases lay in between. The DNA for the CDR3 is TGTGCCAGCTCACAAGCGCCCTACAATGAGCAGTTCTTC. Translated, it gives CASSQAPYNEQFF.

This clonotype was detected many times. The rearrangement links TRBV12-3 or TRBV12-4 to TRBJ2-7; D call uncertain. The length of the CDR3 is 11 residues. V lost 5 bases and J 6 bases, leaving 8 bases between the germline ends. The CDR3 DNA reads as TGTGCCAGCAGTATAGGGTCCGAGCAGTACTTC. This encodes CASSIGSEQYF.

This chain links TRBV20-1 with TRBJ1-5; TRBD1 might be the D (5 bases). Trimming cost V 3 bases and J 0 bases, with 15 bases left between them. The CDR3 covers 16 residues. Germline assignment: CDR1 DFQATT and CDR2 SNEGSKA (reference sequence). The CDR3 loop reads CSASMVQANSNQPQHF. The CDR3 nucleotides read TGCAGTGCTAGCATGGTACAGGCCAATAGCAATCAGCCCCAGCATTTT.

This clonotype has at least ten counts. V is TRBV25-1 and J is TRBJ2-5, with 10 nucleotides matching TRBD2. Trimming at V came to 4 bases and at J to 4 bases, leaving 12 bases not matched to a gene. Germline V CDR1 and CDR2: MGHDK, SYGVNS. The CDR3 is 17 residues long. The CDR3 reads CASSGSSGRNLGETQYF. The CDR3, as DNA: TGTGCCAGCAGTGGCTCTAGCGGGAGAAACCTAGGAGAGACCCAGTACTTC.

The chain is built from TRBV27 and TRBJ2-7; D might be TRBD1 or TRBD2, each matching 5 bases. CDR1 is MNHEY and CDR2 is SMNVEV in the germline V gene (reference sequence). The CDR3 covers 13 residues. V gave up 4 bases and J gave up 3 bases, with 10 bases separating them. CDR3 region: CASSSVGVYEQYF. The CDR3 DNA is TGTGCCAGCAGTTCCGTGGGGGTCTACGAGCAGTACTTC.

This clonotype showed up just a few times. This chain joins TRBV5-1 and TRBJ2-1; weak D call: TRBD2 (5 bases). Germline-derived CDR1 and CDR2 are SGHRS and YFSETQ. CDR3 length: 15 residues. V shed 0 bases and J shed 5 bases, with 12 bases lying between them. This CDR3 is CASSLVIGGHNEQFF. The CDR3 DNA is TGCGCCAGCAGCTTGGTAATTGGCGGGCACAATGAGCAGTTCTTC.

This clonotype was recorded many times. The chain links TRBV5-1 to TRBJ1-2, with a tentative D call TRBD1 (5 bases). V was cut by 0 bases and J by 3 bases, with 6 bases left in between. The germline gives CDR1 SGHRS, CDR2 YFSETQ. The CDR3 runs 13 residues. The CDR3 coding sequence is TGCGCCAGCAGCTTGGGGGGCCACTATGGCTACACCTTC. As protein: CASSLGGHYGYTF.

As to this clonotype: A much larger clone sits a single nucleotide away, making a read error possible. The chain employs TRBV5-1 and TRBJ2-3; 7 bases match TRBD1. Germline CDR1 SGHRS, CDR2 YFSETQ. This CDR3 spans 15 amino acids. Here the CDR3 DNA reads TGCGCCAGCAGCGGCGGACAGGAACGCACAGATATGCAGTATTTT. Residues: CASSGGQERTDMQYF. The full variable domain, with the rest looked up from reference TRBV5-1 and TRBJ2-3, is KAGVTQTPRYLIKTRGQQVTLSCSPISGHRSVSWYQQTPGQGLQFLFEYFSETQRNKGNFPGRFSGRQFSNSRSEMNVSTLELGDSALYLCASSGGQERTDMQYFGPGTRLTVL.